The present entry profiles one T cell receptor (beta chain) with its context. The antigen is unknown. This entry comes from a study of chemoradiotherapy in HPV16-positive cancers. Germline-derived CDR1 and CDR2 are SGDLS and YYNGEE. V lost 0 bases and J 14 bases, leaving 17 bases between the germline ends. The CDR3 is 13 residues long. Data came from immunoSEQ multiplex PCR; TCRdb stores just in-frame clones and leaves some out. The table has more than 9,000 clones, roughly 82% seen once. Study results and limitations: In HPV16-positive patients, HPV-responsive T-cell expansion tracked better recurrence-free survival.

This TCR was recovered from a human donor with HPV-associated anogenital cancer. Specimen: blood, collected from a patient who underwent chemoradiotherapy. The V and J genes are TRBV9 and TRBJ2-5, with no clear D. CDR3 loop: CASSVDDNHPDYF. DNA of the CDR3: TGTGCCAGCAGCGTAGACGACAATCACCCCGACTACTTC.